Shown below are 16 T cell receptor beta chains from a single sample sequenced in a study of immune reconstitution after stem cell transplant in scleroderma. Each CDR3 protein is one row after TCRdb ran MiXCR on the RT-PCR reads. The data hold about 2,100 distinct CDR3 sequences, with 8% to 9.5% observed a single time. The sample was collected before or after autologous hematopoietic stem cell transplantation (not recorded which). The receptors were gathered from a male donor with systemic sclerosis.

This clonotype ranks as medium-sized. The CDR3 coding sequence is TGTGCCAGCGGCCCTCAGCAAACTAATGAAAAACTGTTTTTT. Residues: CASGPQQTNEKLFF. This chain joins TRBV6-6 and TRBJ1-4; D unclear. The CDR3 sequence is 14 residues long. The V gene's germline CDR1 is MNHNY and CDR2 SVGAGI (reference sequence). Trimming stripped 8 bases from V and 1 base from J, with 11 bases between.

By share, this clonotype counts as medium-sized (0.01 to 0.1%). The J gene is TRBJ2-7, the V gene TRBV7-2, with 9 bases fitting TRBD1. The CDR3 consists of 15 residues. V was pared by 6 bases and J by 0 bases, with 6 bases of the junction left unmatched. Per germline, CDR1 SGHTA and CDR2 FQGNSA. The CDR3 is CASSRTGGSSYEQYF. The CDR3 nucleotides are TGTGCCAGCAGTCGAACAGGGGGCAGCTCCTACGAGCAGTACTTC.

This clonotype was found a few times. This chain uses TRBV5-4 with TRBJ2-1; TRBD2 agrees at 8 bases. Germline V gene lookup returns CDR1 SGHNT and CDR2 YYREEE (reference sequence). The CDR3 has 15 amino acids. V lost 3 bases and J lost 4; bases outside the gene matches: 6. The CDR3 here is CASSSPGTRYNEQFF. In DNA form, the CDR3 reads TGTGCCAGCAGCTCACCCGGGACTAGATACAATGAGCAGTTCTTC.

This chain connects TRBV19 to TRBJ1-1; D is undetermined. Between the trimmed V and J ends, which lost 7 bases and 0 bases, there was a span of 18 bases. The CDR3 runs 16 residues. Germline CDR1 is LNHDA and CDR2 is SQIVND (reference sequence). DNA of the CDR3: TGTGCCAGTATGAAGTTGGTGGGTCTAATGAACACTGAAGCTTTCTTT. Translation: CASMKLVGLMNTEAFF.

In DNA, the CDR3 is TGCAGTGCTAGGGTATCGGGGACTAGAGCCGCTCCGCAGTATTTT. Its translation is CSARVSGTRAAPQYF. The chain recombines TRBV20-1 with TRBJ2-3; 8 bases fit TRBD2. Unmatched junction bases numbered 15, after V lost 3 bases and J lost 10 bases. This CDR3 comprises 15 residues. CDR1 and CDR2 from the germline V gene are DFQATT and SNEGSKA (reference sequence).

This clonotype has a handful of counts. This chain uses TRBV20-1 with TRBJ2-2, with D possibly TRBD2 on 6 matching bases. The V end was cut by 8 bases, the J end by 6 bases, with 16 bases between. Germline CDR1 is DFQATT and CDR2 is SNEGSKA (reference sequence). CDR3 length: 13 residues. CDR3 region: CSFPNGGSGELFF. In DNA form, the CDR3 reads TGCAGTTTTCCGAATGGAGGGTCCGGGGAGCTGTTTTTT.

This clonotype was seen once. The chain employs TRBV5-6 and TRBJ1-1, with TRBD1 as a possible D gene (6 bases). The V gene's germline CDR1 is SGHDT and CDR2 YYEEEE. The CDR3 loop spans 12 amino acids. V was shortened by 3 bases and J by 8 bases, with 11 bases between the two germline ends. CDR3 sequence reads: CASSYTDREAFF. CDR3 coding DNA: TGTGCCAGCAGCTATACCGACAGGGAAGCTTTCTTT.

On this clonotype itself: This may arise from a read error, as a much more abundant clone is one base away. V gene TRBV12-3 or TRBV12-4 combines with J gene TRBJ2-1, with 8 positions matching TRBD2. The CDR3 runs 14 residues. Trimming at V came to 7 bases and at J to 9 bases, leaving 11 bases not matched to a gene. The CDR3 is CASTPAGDLAEQFF. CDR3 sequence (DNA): TGTGCCAGCACCCCAGCGGGAGATTTGGCTGAGCAGTTCTTC.

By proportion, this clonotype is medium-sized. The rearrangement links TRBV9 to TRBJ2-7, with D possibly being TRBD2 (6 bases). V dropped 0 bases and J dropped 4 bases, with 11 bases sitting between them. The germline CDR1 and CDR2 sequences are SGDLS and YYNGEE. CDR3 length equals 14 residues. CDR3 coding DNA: TGTGCCAGCAGCGTAGGCAGTGGGGGGTACGAGCAGTACTTC. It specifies CASSVGSGGYEQYF.

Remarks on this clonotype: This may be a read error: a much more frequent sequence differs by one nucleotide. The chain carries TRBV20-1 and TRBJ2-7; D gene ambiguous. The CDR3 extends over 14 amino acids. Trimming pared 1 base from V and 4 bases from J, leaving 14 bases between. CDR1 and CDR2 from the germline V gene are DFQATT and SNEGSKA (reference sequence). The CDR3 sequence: CSARGHRAIYEQYF. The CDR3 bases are TGCAGTGCTAGAGGTCATCGGGCTATATACGAGCAGTACTTC.

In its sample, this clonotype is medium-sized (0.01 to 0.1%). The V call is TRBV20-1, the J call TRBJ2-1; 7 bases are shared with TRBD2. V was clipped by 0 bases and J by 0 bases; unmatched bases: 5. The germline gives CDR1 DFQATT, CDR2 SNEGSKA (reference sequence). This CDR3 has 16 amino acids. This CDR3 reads CSARDLLARSYNEQFF. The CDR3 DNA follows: TGCAGTGCTAGAGATCTACTAGCGCGCTCCTACAATGAGCAGTTCTTC.

The CDR3 nucleotides read TGTGCCAGCAGTTCCTTCCGGGACAGGGCGTTTAACGAGCAGTACTTC. It yields the protein CASSSFRDRAFNEQYF. V and J are TRBV6-5 and TRBJ2-7; TRBD1 matches 9 bases. V shed 4 bases and J 5 bases; nucleotides not matched to a gene: 12. Germline CDR1 MNHEY, CDR2 SVGAGI. The CDR3 runs to 16 residues.

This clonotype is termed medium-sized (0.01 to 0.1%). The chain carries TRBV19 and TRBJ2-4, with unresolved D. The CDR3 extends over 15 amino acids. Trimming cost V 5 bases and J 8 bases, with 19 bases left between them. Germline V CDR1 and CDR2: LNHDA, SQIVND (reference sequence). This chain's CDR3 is CASSFRAVGYDIQYF. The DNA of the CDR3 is TGTGCCAGTAGTTTCCGGGCGGTAGGGTATGACATTCAGTACTTC.

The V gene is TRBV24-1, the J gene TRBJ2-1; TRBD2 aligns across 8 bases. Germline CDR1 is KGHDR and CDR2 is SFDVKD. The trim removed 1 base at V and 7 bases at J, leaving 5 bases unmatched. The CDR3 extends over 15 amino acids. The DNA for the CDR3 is TGTGCCACCAGTGATTTAGCAGCGGGAGATAATGAGCAGTTCTTC. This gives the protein CATSDLAAGDNEQFF.

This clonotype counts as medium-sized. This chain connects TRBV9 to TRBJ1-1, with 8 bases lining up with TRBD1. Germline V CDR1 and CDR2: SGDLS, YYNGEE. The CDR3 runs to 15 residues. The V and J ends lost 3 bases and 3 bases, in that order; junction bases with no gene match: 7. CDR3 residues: CASSEQDREDTEAFF. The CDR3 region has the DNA TGTGCCAGCAGCGAACAGGACAGGGAGGACACTGAAGCTTTCTTT.

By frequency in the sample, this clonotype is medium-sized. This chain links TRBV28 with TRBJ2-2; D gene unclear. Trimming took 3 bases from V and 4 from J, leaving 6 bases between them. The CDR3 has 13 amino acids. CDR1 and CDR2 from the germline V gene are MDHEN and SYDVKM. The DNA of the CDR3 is TGTGCCAGCAGTTTCCTTACCACCGGGGAGCTGTTTTTT. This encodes CASSFLTTGELFF.